This T cell receptor beta chain was obtained from a study of neurological immune-mediated disorders. In this sample, this clonotype turned up many times. This CDR3 contains 16 residues. The V gene lost 0 bases and the J gene lost 6 bases, with 20 bases spanning the gap. From germline, CDR1 is DFQATT and CDR2 SNEGSKA (reference sequence). Time point meaning: longitudinal time-point 1 (baseline). The unsorted libraries were prepared from 2 million PBMCs (stored at -80 C). The cDNA was generated through 5'RACE incorporating 10-nucleotide random UMIs. One entry per CDR3 protein results from TCRdb running MiXCR on the 5' RACE reads. The sample shows approximately 46,000 distinct CDR3 sequences, 9% to 10% of them seen only once.

The V and J genes are TRBV20-1 and TRBJ1-2; D perhaps matches TRBD1 (5 bases). Sequenced sample: PBMCs. The TCR was taken from a woman aged 40 to 50 in good health. The CDR3 loop reads CSARDLGRTLGDGYTF. The DNA for the CDR3 is TGCAGTGCTAGAGATTTGGGCCGGACATTAGGGGATGGCTACACCTTC.